This is a list of T cell receptor beta chains from one sample in a study of cytomegalovirus exposure and HLA in healthy donors. Produced via immunoSEQ multiplex PCR; TCRdb's table is partial and in-frame only. Of roughly 190,000 clones in the sample, about 84% are singletons; the top ten hold 13% to 15%. Sequenced material: PBMCs. These receptors originate from a woman in her 30s in good health and CMV-seropositive. Each CDR3 is given with its conserved first and last residue. Each record gives: clone size, V gene, D gene, J gene, CDR3 DNA, CDR3 protein. The D gene is left open where the match is weak. Clone size is given for some rows only: seen once, a few or many times, or a class if the clone is expanded.

>-|TRBV19|-|TRBJ1-3
TGTGCCAGTAGGCCGGGACACGTTCTCTCTGGAAACACCATATATTTT
CASRPGHVLSGNTIYF
>-|TRBV28|-|TRBJ1-3
TGTGCCAGCAGTTTAGCAGACACGAGAAACACCATATATTTT
CASSLADTRNTIYF
>-|TRBV10-3|-|TRBJ2-7
TGTGCCAGTCGCTACTACGAGCAGTACTTC
CASRYYEQYF
>-|TRBV7-2|-|TRBJ2-1
TGTGCCAGCAGCTTAGTAATTGAGCAGTTCTTC
CASSLVIEQFF
>-|TRBV2|-|TRBJ1-4
TGTGCCAGCCAGAGGCCCGTTAGGAATCGAGAAAAACTGTTTTTT
CASQRPVRNREKLFF
>-|TRBV30|TRBD2|TRBJ2-2
TGTGCCTGGAGTGTAGCGGGGGGGCCGATCACCGGGGAGCTGTTTTTT
CAWSVAGGPITGELFF
>-|TRBV25-1|TRBD2|TRBJ2-1
TGTGCCAGCAGTGGAAGACTAGCCGACGGTACCAGCGAGCAGTTCTTC
CASSGRLADGTSEQFF
>-|TRBV6-5|TRBD1|TRBJ1-1
TGTGCCAGCAGTTACACGCGGGACAGACCTGAAGCTTTCTTT
CASSYTRDRPEAFF
>-|TRBV19|TRBD1|TRBJ1-5
TGTGCCAGTATCCGACAGGGGGCGGGCAATCAGCCCCAGCATTTT
CASIRQGAGNQPQHF
>-|TRBV13|TRBD2|TRBJ2-3
TGTGCCAGCACTCGAAGGACTAGCGGAGATGAGTCAGATACGCAGTATTTT
CASTRRTSGDESDTQYF
>-|TRBV27|-|TRBJ2-7
TGTGCCAGCAGTCGAGATGTCGCCTACGAGCAGTACTTC
CASSRDVAYEQYF
>-|TRBV7-2|-|TRBJ2-3
TGTGCCAGCAGCTTACAGGTAACAGATACGCAGTATTTT
CASSLQVTDTQYF
>-|TRBV5-1|TRBD1|TRBJ1-1
TGCGCCAGCAGGTCCGGGACAGGGGTTGCTCCGGGTGAAGCTTTCTTT
CASRSGTGVAPGEAFF
>-|TRBV7-2|TRBD2|TRBJ2-3
TGTGCCAGCAGCTTGGGCGGGAGGGCAGATACGCAGTATTTT
CASSLGGRADTQYF
>few|TRBV6-1|TRBD2|TRBJ2-1
TGTGCCAGCAGTGGGACTAGCGGGATTATGTATGAGCAGTTCTTC
CASSGTSGIMYEQFF
>once|TRBV18|-|TRBJ2-7
TGTGCCAGCTCACCCAGGGCGGAGGGCCACGAGCAGTACTTC
CASSPRAEGHEQYF
>-|TRBV14|-|TRBJ1-2
TGTGCCAGCAGTCCCTTGACCCAGGGCACCTATGGCTACACCTTC
CASSPLTQGTYGYTF
>-|TRBV4-1|-|TRBJ2-7
TGCGCCAGCAGCCAAGATTTGCTAGATAGCAAGTACGAGCAGTACTTC
CASSQDLLDSKYEQYF
>-|TRBV30|TRBD2|TRBJ2-1
TGTGCCTGGAGTCGACCCGGGACTAGCAATGAGCAGTTCTTC
CAWSRPGTSNEQFF
>-|TRBV7-9|TRBD1|TRBJ1-1
TGTGCCAGCAGCTTAGGGGGGACAGCTAACACTGAAGCTTTCTTT
CASSLGGTANTEAFF
>-|TRBV19|-|TRBJ1-1
TGTGCCAGTAGTATTAACCAGGAGAACACTGAAGCTTTCTTT
CASSINQENTEAFF
>-|TRBV7-2|TRBD1|TRBJ1-4
TGTGCCAGCAGCTTAGCCCGGACAGGAGGAGCAGAAAAACTGTTCTTT
CASSLARTGGAEKLFF
>-|TRBV27|TRBD1|TRBJ2-7
TGTGCCAGCAAGGACAGGGGGTCCTACGAGCAGTACTTC
CASKDRGSYEQYF